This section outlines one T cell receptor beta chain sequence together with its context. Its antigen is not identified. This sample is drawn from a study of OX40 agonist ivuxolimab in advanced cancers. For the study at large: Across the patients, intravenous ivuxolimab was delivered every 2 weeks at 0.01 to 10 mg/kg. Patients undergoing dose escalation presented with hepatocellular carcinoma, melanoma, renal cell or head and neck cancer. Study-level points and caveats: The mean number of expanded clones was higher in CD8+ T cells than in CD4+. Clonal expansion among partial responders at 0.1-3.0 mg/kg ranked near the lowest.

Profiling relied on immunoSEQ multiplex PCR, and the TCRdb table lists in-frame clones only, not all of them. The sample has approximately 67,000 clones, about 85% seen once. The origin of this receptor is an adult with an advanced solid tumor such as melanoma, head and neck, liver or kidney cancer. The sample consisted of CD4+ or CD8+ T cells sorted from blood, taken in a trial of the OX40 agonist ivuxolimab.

Here the CDR3 reads CAWRGWARTDTQYF. The CDR3 nucleotides are TGTGCCTGGAGGGGGTGGGCGCGTACAGATACGCAGTATTTT. This rearrangement joins TRBV30 to TRBJ2-3; no clear D gene. The V gene lost 3 bases and the J gene lost 3 bases, with 13 bases spanning the gap. The CDR3 has 14 residues. Germline CDR1 GTSNPN, CDR2 SVGIG (reference sequence).